Listed below are T cell receptor beta chains from one sample, sequenced in a study of blood T cell repertoires in COVID-19. Using immunoSEQ multiplex PCR, the repertoire was profiled, and TCRdb retains in-frame clones only, with some absent. The sample consists of 210,000 or so clones, roughly 90% of them appearing once. Input material: peripheral blood. These receptors were obtained from a man in his forties with active or convalescent COVID-19. CDR3s include the opening cysteine and the closing phenylalanine or tryptophan. The D gene is left open where the match is weak. Only part of the rows carry a size: once, few, many, or a class if the clone is expanded.

cdr3_nt,cdr3_aa,clone_size,v_call,d_call,j_call
TGTGCCAGCAGCTTCCCTAGCGGACTCCAAGAGACCCAGTACTTC,CASSFPSGLQETQYF,NA,TRBV11-2,TRBD2,TRBJ2-5
TGTGCCAGCAGTCTCGGACTTACAGGGGGTTACGAGCAGTACTTC,CASSLGLTGGYEQYF,NA,TRBV2,TRBD1,TRBJ2-7
TGTGCCAGCAGCGTCGCTAGCGCTTTT,CASSVASAF,few,TRBV7-7,NA,TRBJ1-1
TGCGCCAGCAGCCAAGATGGGCCGGGACAGGGCCTGACAGATACGCAGTATTTT,CASSQDGPGQGLTDTQYF,NA,TRBV4-1,TRBD1,TRBJ2-3
TGTGCCAGCAGTGACACATACACTGAAGCTTTCTTT,CASSDTYTEAFF,NA,TRBV2,NA,TRBJ1-1
TGTGCCAGCATTATGGGGGGGCTCTCTGGAAACACCATATATTTT,CASIMGGLSGNTIYF,NA,TRBV2,NA,TRBJ1-3
TGTGCCAGCAGACCCAACACGAACACTGAAGCTTTCTTT,CASRPNTNTEAFF,NA,TRBV28,NA,TRBJ1-1
TGTGCCAGCAGTTTCCGGGGGGGCTATGGCTACACCTTC,CASSFRGGYGYTF,NA,TRBV12-3/TRBV12-4,NA,TRBJ1-2
TGTGCCAGCAGTGTTGAGGGAAGTAATTCACCCCTCCACTTT,CASSVEGSNSPLHF,NA,TRBV2,NA,TRBJ1-6
TGTGCCTGGAGTGTACCAGGACAGCGGAGGAATGAGCAGTTCTTC,CAWSVPGQRRNEQFF,NA,TRBV30,NA,TRBJ2-1
TGTGCCAGCAGACCCCCCGGGGGGGGGCGAAGGTATGGCTACACCTTC,CASRPPGGGRRYGYTF,NA,TRBV2,NA,TRBJ1-2
TGTGCCAGCAGTTTCGGTACTGAAGCTTTCTTT,CASSFGTEAFF,NA,TRBV28,NA,TRBJ1-1
TGTGCCAGCATAGGGGACATGGGCTGGGGTCAGCCCCAGCATTTT,CASIGDMGWGQPQHF,NA,TRBV6-5,NA,TRBJ1-5
TGTGCCAGCAGTCATGCAAGGGGCTATGGCTACACCTTC,CASSHARGYGYTF,NA,TRBV27,NA,TRBJ1-2
TGTGCCAGCAACGTGGGAGGCCGGCCCTACAATGAGCAGTTCTTC,CASNVGGRPYNEQFF,NA,TRBV27,NA,TRBJ2-1
TGTGCCAGCAGCCCGAATACTAGCCCCAAAGAGACCCAGTACTTC,CASSPNTSPKETQYF,few,TRBV7-8,NA,TRBJ2-5
TGTGCCAGCTCGCTACAGGAGAGCTCTGGAAACACCATATATTTT,CASSLQESSGNTIYF,NA,TRBV18,NA,TRBJ1-3